This paragraph covers one TCR beta chain sequence. Its antigen is still unknown. This sample is part of a study of cytomegalovirus exposure and HLA in healthy donors. Overall study context: A later analysis reported the approximately 120 validation repertoires used the same platform as the approximately 650 first-cohort repertoires.

Study findings and constraints: Researchers catalogued approximately 170 TCR beta chains as cytomegalovirus-associated. Reports indicated that the classifier achieved high specificity and sensitivity in diagnosing cytomegalovirus status.

Profiling relied on immunoSEQ multiplex PCR, and the TCRdb table lists in-frame clones only, not all of them. The sample has 170,000 or so clones, roughly 84% seen once. The donors were part of the validation cohort, which consisted of roughly 110 subjects and was separate from the first cohort of about 720 subjects. This CDR3 region has 15 residues. V was pared by 7 bases and J by 5 bases, with 20 bases between. The V gene's germline CDR1 is MNHEY and CDR2 SVGAGI. V usage is TRBV6-5 and J usage is TRBJ1-1; D may be TRBD1 (6 bases). The sequencing input was PBMCs. The source of this sequence is a woman between 18 and 30 years old in good health and CMV-seropositive. CDR3 residues: CASTLGTRDTTEAFF. The CDR3 coding sequence is TGTGCCAGCACACTTGGAACTCGGGACACGACTGAAGCTTTCTTT.